The clone carrying this T cell receptor beta chain is a singleton in its sample. Primers used in a second PCR of about 7 to 11 cycles were a sample-barcoded 5' primer and a J-beta primer mix. One entry per CDR3 protein results from TCRdb running MiXCR on the 5' RACE reads. The sample shows roughly 800,000 distinct CDR3 sequences, roughly 64% of them seen only once. These data belong to a study of blood T cells in healthy people across ages. V was pared by 5 bases and J by 4 bases, with 22 bases between. This CDR3 region has 17 residues. Germline V gene sequence: CDR1 SGHTA, CDR2 FQGNSA. The TCR sequence derives from a young man in good health. The rearrangement links TRBV7-2 to TRBJ2-3; either TRBD1 or TRBD2 may supply D (5 bases each). Material: blood. The CDR3 reads CASSRRVTAGGADTQYF. CDR3 DNA: TGTGCCAGCAGCCGCCGTGTGACAGCAGGAGGTGCAGATACGCAGTATTTT.